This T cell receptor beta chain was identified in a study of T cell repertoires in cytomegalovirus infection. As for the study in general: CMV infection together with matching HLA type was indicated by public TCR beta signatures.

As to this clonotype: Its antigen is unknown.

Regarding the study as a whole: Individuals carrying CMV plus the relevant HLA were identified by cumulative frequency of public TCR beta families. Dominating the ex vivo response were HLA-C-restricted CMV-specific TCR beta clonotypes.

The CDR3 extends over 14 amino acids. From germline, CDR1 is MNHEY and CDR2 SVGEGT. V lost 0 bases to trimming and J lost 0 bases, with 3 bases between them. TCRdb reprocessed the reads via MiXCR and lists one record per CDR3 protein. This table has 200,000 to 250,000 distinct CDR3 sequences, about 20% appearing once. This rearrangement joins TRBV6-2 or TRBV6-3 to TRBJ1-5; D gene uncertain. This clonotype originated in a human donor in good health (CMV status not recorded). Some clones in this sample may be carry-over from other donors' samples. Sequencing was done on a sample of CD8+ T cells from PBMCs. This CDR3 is CASSYSRSNQPQHF. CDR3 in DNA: TGTGCCAGCAGTTACTCACGTAGCAATCAGCCCCAGCATTTT.